A single sample is the source of the 15 T cell receptor beta chains below, sequenced in a study of shared clonotypes between healthy human individuals. Clones were read by immunoSEQ multiplex PCR, and TCRdb kept only the in-frame ones, dropping some. The data contain over 1.4 million clones, around 97% of them singletons. The sequencing input was naive CD4+ T cells sorted from blood. Subset meaning: CD45RA+ positively selected. These receptor sequences come from a man aged 25-45 years in good health.

The V and J genes are TRBV19 and TRBJ2-7; the match to TRBD1 covers 10 bases. CDR3 length: 15 amino acids. Germline CDR1 is LNHDA and CDR2 is SQIVND (reference sequence). The V and J ends lost 10 bases and 4 bases, in that order; junction bases with no gene match: 13. The CDR3 loop is CATQRRRTGGYEQYF. DNA of the CDR3: TGTGCCACCCAGCGGAGAAGGACAGGGGGATACGAGCAGTACTTC.

Concerning this clone: The same CDR3 is also encoded by other DNA sequences in this sample. This chain joins TRBV7-9 and TRBJ1-4, with a tentative D call TRBD1 (5 bases). Trimming took 5 bases from V and 0 from J, leaving 10 bases between them. The germline gives CDR1 SEHNR, CDR2 FQNEAQ (reference sequence). CDR3 length equals 15 residues. CDR3: CASSNQGATNEKLFF. CDR3 in DNA: TGTGCCAGCAGCAACCAGGGAGCAACTAATGAAAAACTGTTTTTT. The full variable domain, completed using reference TRBV7-9 and TRBJ1-4, is DTGVSQNPRHKITKRGQNVTFRCDPISEHNRLYWYRQTLGQGPEFLTYFQNEAQLEKSRLLSDRFSAERPKGSFSTLEIQRTEQGDSAMYLCASSNQGATNEKLFFGSGTQLSVL.

This clone was seen a handful of times. This chain links TRBV6-6 with TRBJ1-5; D possibly corresponds to TRBD1 (5 bases). The CDR3 contains 16 residues. The germline V gene encodes CDR1 MNHNY and CDR2 SVGAGI (reference sequence). Trimming removed 4 bases at V and 4 bases at J, with 17 bases between. CDR3 in amino acids: CASSLGTGFTNQPQHF. In nucleotides, the CDR3 is TGTGCCAGCAGTTTAGGGACGGGTTTCACTAATCAGCCCCAGCATTTT.

The rearrangement links TRBV30 to TRBJ1-4, with TRBD1 matching 9 bases. J gave up 8 bases and V 5 bases, and 9 bases lay outside the gene matches. CDR3 length: 14 amino acids. Per germline, CDR1 GTSNPN and CDR2 SVGIG (reference sequence). CDR3 protein: CAWGLTGTGEKLFF. CDR3 DNA: TGTGCCTGGGGACTTACAGGGACAGGGGAAAAACTGTTTTTT.

The rearrangement uses TRBV29-1 and TRBJ1-4; weak D call: TRBD1 (5 bases). V was cut by 5 bases and J by 8 bases, with 15 bases left in between. This CDR3 is 13 amino acids long. Germline assignment: CDR1 SQVTM and CDR2 ANQGSEA. CDR3 nucleotides: TGCAGCGTTCAGGGTGATCCTACAGAAAAACTGTTTTTT. Its protein is CSVQGDPTEKLFF.

This chain connects TRBV6-6 to TRBJ2-2; D uncertain. This CDR3 region has 11 residues. V gave up 5 bases and J gave up 3 bases, with 1 base separating them. Per the germline V gene, CDR1 is MNHNY and CDR2 is SVGAGI (reference sequence). This chain's CDR3 is CASSDTGELFF. Written as DNA, the CDR3 is TGTGCCAGCAGTGACACCGGGGAGCTGTTTTTT.

This clone was recorded once. The rearrangement uses TRBV11-3 and TRBJ2-2; 10 bases align to TRBD2. Per germline, CDR1 SGHNT and CDR2 YENEEA. Trimming at V came to 3 bases and at J to 5 bases, leaving 6 bases not matched to a gene. This CDR3 comprises 16 residues. This chain's CDR3 is CASSLGLAGVTGELFF. The DNA of the CDR3 is TGTGCCAGCAGCTTGGGGCTAGCGGGAGTTACCGGGGAGCTGTTTTTT.

The chain links TRBV27 to TRBJ2-5; the match to TRBD2 covers 12 bases. The CDR3 is made up of 15 amino acids. The junction had 1 base not matched to a gene; V was cut back by 3 bases and J by 2 bases. Germline V gene sequence: CDR1 MNHEY, CDR2 SMNVEV (reference sequence). The CDR3 region has the DNA TGTGCCAGCAGTTTCGGACTAGCGGGGCAAGAGACCCAGTACTTC. This translates into CASSFGLAGQETQYF.

The chain has TRBV7-8 and TRBJ2-7, with TRBD2 matching over 9 bases. CDR3 length: 16 residues. J gave up 1 base and V 5 bases, and 9 bases lay outside the gene matches. In germline, CDR1 is SGHVS, CDR2 FQNEAQ. Here the CDR3 DNA reads TGTGCCAGCAGCCCGACTAGCGGCCGAGCTTCCTACGAGCAGTACTTC. Protein sequence: CASSPTSGRASYEQYF.

The CDR3 region is CASSLTGASKTGELFF. CDR3 DNA sequence: TGTGCCAGCAGCTTAACGGGCGCAAGTAAAACCGGGGAGCTGTTTTTT. The chain couples TRBV7-3 to TRBJ2-2; no clear D gene. Deletions cut 0 bases from V and 5 bases from J, with 13 bases between. The CDR3 runs to 16 residues. From germline, CDR1 is SGHTA and CDR2 FQGTGA.

CDR3 coding DNA: TGTGCCAGCAGTGTTAGGGGGAACTCCTACGAGCAGTACTTC. Translation gives CASSVRGNSYEQYF. This chain links TRBV2 with TRBJ2-7, with D perhaps TRBD1 (6 bases). Germline CDR1 is SNHLY and CDR2 is FYNNEI. Trimming removed 4 bases from V and 0 bases from J, with 10 bases in between. The CDR3 consists of 14 residues.

This chain uses TRBV20-1 with TRBJ2-1; D is ambiguous. CDR3 length: 11 amino acids. V was trimmed by 6 bases and J by 6 bases, leaving 9 bases between them. Germline values: CDR1 DFQATT, CDR2 SNEGSKA (reference sequence). CDR3 in amino acids: CSAPELNEQFF. The CDR3, as DNA: TGCAGTGCGCCCGAACTCAATGAGCAGTTCTTC.

J is TRBJ2-1 and V is TRBV9, with 13 bases aligning to TRBD2. The germline V gene encodes CDR1 SGDLS and CDR2 YYNGEE. The CDR3 has 20 amino acids. After removal of 4 bases from V and 0 bases from J, the junction contained 13 bases not matched to a gene. This CDR3 is CASSSNRGLAGSSSYNEQFF. The CDR3 nucleotides read TGTGCCAGCAGCTCGAATAGGGGACTAGCGGGATCCAGCTCCTACAATGAGCAGTTCTTC.

The chain uses TRBV6-1 and TRBJ2-5; the D gene is possibly TRBD2 (5 bases). Germline CDR1 reads MNHNS; CDR2 reads SASEGT. V was shortened by 6 bases and J by 3 bases, with 5 bases between the two germline ends. This CDR3 contains 11 residues. This CDR3 reads CASREEETQYF. The DNA for the CDR3 is TGTGCCAGCAGGGAGGAAGAGACCCAGTACTTC.

With regard to this clone: At one end the junction does not follow the germline gene, possibly because of a read error. This chain links TRBV7-7 with TRBJ2-1; TRBD1 agrees at 7 bases. Germline CDR1 reads SSHAT; CDR2 reads FNYEAQ (reference sequence). The CDR3 consists of 13 residues. The CDR3 bases are TGTGCTAGCAGCCTTGGGACAGTCAATGAGCAGTTCTTC. Translated, it gives CASSLGTVNEQFF.